A selection of T cell receptor beta chains follows, all from one sample in a study of CD8+ T cells in alopecia areata. Clones were sequenced by immunoSEQ multiplex PCR, and TCRdb holds only the in-frame ones, with some missing. The sample records about 100,000 clones, under 65% being singletons. Input material: NKG2D-low CD8+ T cells sorted from blood. Receptors originate from a human donor with alopecia areata. CDR3s include the opening cysteine and the closing phenylalanine or tryptophan. The order of the fields is clone size, V gene, J gene, D gene, CDR3 DNA, CDR3 protein. D genes are given only for firm matches. Rows give clone size only sometimes, using once, few, many, or a class for an expanded clone.

NA,TRBV30,TRBJ2-2,NA,TGTGCGGCAGCGACGAGTGGGCTGTTTTTT,CAAATSGLFF
NA,TRBV28,TRBJ1-2,NA,TGTGCCAGCAGTCCAATACAGGGTTCCGAGTATGGCTACACCTTC,CASSPIQGSEYGYTF
NA,TRBV30,TRBJ2-5,NA,TGTGCCTGGAGTGTACCGGCAGGGCTAGAGACCCAGTACTTC,CAWSVPAGLETQYF
few,TRBV11-3,TRBJ2-2,NA,TGTGCCAGCAGCTTCTTAGCTGGGGCAGGGGAGCTGTTTTTT,CASSFLAGAGELFF
NA,TRBV11-2,TRBJ2-7,NA,TGTGCCAGCAGCCTGGGGGCGGGCTCCTACGAGCAGTACTTC,CASSLGAGSYEQYF
NA,TRBV13,TRBJ2-3,TRBD2,TGTGCCAGCAGCTCACCCGGCTCGGGACTAACCACAGATACGCAGTATTTT,CASSSPGSGLTTDTQYF
NA,TRBV11-2,TRBJ2-3,TRBD2,TGTGCCAGCAGCTCGACCCCAACTAGCGGGAGGGGGGGCACAGATACGCAGTATTTT,CASSSTPTSGRGGTDTQYF
few,TRBV27,TRBJ2-7,TRBD1,TGTGCCAGCAGCCGAGGGGGCGGGTACGAGCAGTACTTC,CASSRGGGYEQYF
NA,TRBV11-2,TRBJ2-3,NA,TGTGCCAGCAGTCCCCCTAGCACAGATACGCAGTATTTT,CASSPPSTDTQYF
NA,TRBV7-9,TRBJ2-7,NA,TGTGCCAGCACCCCAGGGGGGGAGCAGTACTTC,CASTPGGEQYF
NA,TRBV13,TRBJ2-5,TRBD1,TGTGCCAGCAGCTCCGGGACAGGGGGCGGGACCCAGTACTTC,CASSSGTGGGTQYF
few,TRBV9,TRBJ1-1,NA,TGTGCCAGCAGCGTTGAGAACACTGAAGCTTTCTTT,CASSVENTEAFF
NA,TRBV13,TRBJ2-1,TRBD2,TGTGCCAGCAGTCCCCAAAGCGGGGCCGTTCACAATGAGCAGTTCTTC,CASSPQSGAVHNEQFF
NA,TRBV28,TRBJ1-1,NA,TGTGCCAGCATCTCTAACGGGAACACTGAAGCTTTCTTT,CASISNGNTEAFF
few,TRBV10-3,TRBJ1-2,TRBD1,TGTGCCATCAGTGAGTCGCCGACGGGACAGGGGAACTATGGCTACACCTTC,CAISESPTGQGNYGYTF
NA,TRBV5-4,TRBJ1-5,TRBD1,TGTGCCAGCAGCTCAGGGGGGGAGGATCAGCCCCAGCATTTT,CASSSGGEDQPQHF
NA,TRBV4-2,TRBJ2-2,TRBD2,TGTGCCAGCAGCCAAGGGGGGGGCACCGGGGAGCTGTTTTTT,CASSQGGGTGELFF
NA,TRBV29-1,TRBJ1-1,TRBD1,TGCAGCGTTCCTAAGACAGGGGGCGCGTACACTGAAGCTTTCTTT,CSVPKTGGAYTEAFF
NA,TRBV28,TRBJ2-3,NA,TGTGCCACCTCCGGCGTAGGTGGGGCAGATACGCAGTATTTT,CATSGVGGADTQYF
NA,TRBV9,TRBJ2-3,TRBD2,TGTGCCAGCAGCTCACGACTAGCGGGTGGCACAGATACGCAGTATTTT,CASSSRLAGGTDTQYF
NA,TRBV14,TRBJ2-7,TRBD2,TGTGCCAGCAGCCATTTAACTAGCGGCCCCTACGAGCAGTACTTC,CASSHLTSGPYEQYF
NA,TRBV28,TRBJ1-5,NA,TGTGCCAGCAGTTTAACCCGAAGCAATCAGCCCCAGCATTTT,CASSLTRSNQPQHF